These 19 T cell receptor beta chains were all obtained from the same sample, sequenced in a study of T-cell memory formation after mild COVID-19 (dated by TCRdb to the early 2020s). The method was 5' RACE. The instrument was an Illumina NovaSeq 6000. In-frame beta chains were kept once TCRdb had trimmed the public reads at Q25 with fastp and called clones with MiXCR. Identical CDR3 proteins give one entry, which carries the most common genes and DNA. The sample includes roughly 510,000 distinct CDR3 sequences, with approximately 15% observed a single time. 8.1% of the sample is in the top ten clones. The material sequenced was PBMCs or a T cell subset sorted from them (not recorded which). All receptors come from an adult woman who had mild COVID-19 (a few samples of this study predate the infection). The sample titles of this study are shuffled in the database, so cell type and time point are left out; the donor was told from shared clones.

This clonotype showed up just a few times. The chain couples TRBV3-1 to TRBJ2-4; D perhaps matches TRBD2 (6 bases). V lost 0 bases and J 8 bases, leaving 17 bases between the germline ends. Germline values: CDR1 LGHDT, CDR2 YNNKEL (reference sequence). CDR3 length: 16 amino acids. The CDR3 DNA reads TGTGCCAGCAGCCAAGAGGATACTAGCCGAAATTACATTCAGTACTTC. Amino acid sequence: CASSQEDTSRNYIQYF. Full variable domain (missing parts from reference TRBV3-1 and TRBJ2-4): DTAVSQTPKYLVTQMGNDKSIKCEQNLGHDTMYWYKQDSKKFLKIMFSYNNKELIINETVPNRFSPKSPDKAHLNLHINSLELGDSAVYFCASSQEDTSRNYIQYFGAGTRLSVL.

This clonotype was detected only a few times. V is TRBV7-9 and J is TRBJ2-2, with TRBD2 identical over 13 bases. The length of the CDR3 is 17 residues. Germline loops: CDR1 SEHNR, CDR2 FQNEAQ (reference sequence). V dropped 5 bases and J dropped 7; count of bases not matched to a gene: 10. CDR3 bases: TGTGCCAGCAGCCCTAGGGGGACTAGCGGGATCTTCGGGGAGCTGTTTTTT. Translation gives CASSPRGTSGIFGELFF.

This clonotype occurred many times. V usage is TRBV7-9 and J usage is TRBJ2-7; no reliable D call. CDR3 length: 12 amino acids. CDR1 and CDR2 (germline): SEHNR, FQNEAQ (reference sequence). V was trimmed by 4 bases and J by 4 bases, leaving 8 bases between them. CDR3 coding DNA: TGTGCCAGCAGCTCAAGCAGGTACGAGCAGTACTTC. Translation: CASSSSRYEQYF.

This rearrangement joins TRBV19 to TRBJ2-7; no definite D call. V shed 8 bases and J shed 3 bases, with 8 bases lying between them. Germline CDR1 and CDR2: LNHDA and SQIVND (reference sequence). This CDR3 has 11 residues. CDR3 region: CASLYSYEQYF. The CDR3 DNA is TGTGCCAGTCTCTATAGCTACGAGCAGTACTTC.

The V and J genes are TRBV29-1 and TRBJ1-5; TRBD1 might be the D (5 bases). Looked up from germline, CDR1 is SQVTM and CDR2 is ANQGSEA. This CDR3 is built from 13 residues. V lost 7 bases and J 6 bases, leaving 16 bases between the germline ends. CDR3 coding DNA: TGCAGCGCTGGGGCGGACCCGGGTCAGCCCCAGCATTTT. It is translated as CSAGADPGQPQHF.

This clonotype was found a few times. The chain carries TRBV7-9 and TRBJ2-1; unclear D gene. Trimming stripped 0 bases from V and 7 bases from J, with 13 bases between. CDR1 is SEHNR, CDR2 FQNEAQ, per germline (reference sequence). This CDR3 contains 15 residues. The CDR3 DNA is TGTGCCAGCAGCTTAGCGCCCTTAAGTCGGAATGAGCAGTTCTTC. Its protein is CASSLAPLSRNEQFF.

This clonotype was seen more than once but under ten times. For the CDR3, the DNA is TGCGCCAGCAGCCGACCCATAGCGGGGGAGGACACCGGGGAGCTGTTTTTT. The encoded protein is CASSRPIAGEDTGELFF. This chain links TRBV5-1 with TRBJ2-2; TRBD2 aligns across 9 bases. The germline V gene has CDR1 SGHRS and CDR2 YFSETQ. This CDR3 has 17 amino acids. V lost 4 bases and J lost 3; bases outside the gene matches: 10.

This chain uses TRBV6-6 with TRBJ2-7, with unresolved D. Germline V gene sequence: CDR1 MNHNY, CDR2 SVGAGI (reference sequence). The CDR3 runs to 12 residues. Trimming cost V 3 bases and J 2 bases, with 5 bases left between them. CDR3 in DNA: TGTGCCAGCAGTTATGATCCCTACGAGCAGTACTTC. Translation gives CASSYDPYEQYF.

The J gene is TRBJ2-1, the V gene TRBV9; D is perhaps TRBD1 or TRBD2 (5 bases each). From germline, CDR1 is SGDLS and CDR2 YYNGEE. The CDR3 totals 15 residues. With 5 bases removed from V and 10 bases from J, the gap between germline ends came to 22 bases. The CDR3 nucleotides read TGTGCCAGCAGTTCTACCGGGACGGTCGGATTGGAGCAGTTCTTC. Its protein product is CASSSTGTVGLEQFF. The entire variable domain, with the rest obtained from reference TRBV9 and TRBJ2-1, is as follows: DSGVTQTPKHLITATGQRVTLRCSPRSGDLSVYWYQQSLDQGLQFLIQYYNGEERAKGNILERFSAQQFPDLHSELNLSSLELGDSALYFCASSSTGTVGLEQFFGPGTRLTVL.

The chain combines TRBV9 with TRBJ2-7; D is undetermined. V shed 3 bases and J shed 6 bases, with 13 bases lying between them. Germline V gene lookup returns CDR1 SGDLS and CDR2 YYNGEE. The CDR3 sequence is 13 residues long. The CDR3 here is CASSETSSSEQYF. The CDR3 DNA is TGTGCCAGCAGCGAAACATCGAGCTCCGAGCAGTACTTC. The entire variable domain, with the rest obtained from reference TRBV9 and TRBJ2-7, is as follows: DSGVTQTPKHLITATGQRVTLRCSPRSGDLSVYWYQQSLDQGLQFLIQYYNGEERAKGNILERFSAQQFPDLHSELNLSSLELGDSALYFCASSETSSSEQYFGPGTRLTVT.

This clonotype was recorded many times. The chain has TRBV7-7 and TRBJ2-5; 9 nucleotides agree with TRBD2. Germline lookup yields CDR1 SSHAT and CDR2 FNYEAQ (reference sequence). There are 14 residues in the CDR3. V shed 3 bases and J 5 bases; nucleotides not matched to a gene: 4. CDR3 amino acids: CASSFAGGPETQYF. The DNA of the CDR3 is TGTGCCAGCAGCTTCGCGGGGGGGCCGGAGACCCAGTACTTC.

Only a few counts were recorded for this clonotype. The rearrangement links TRBV14 to TRBJ2-1; D is tentatively TRBD1 or TRBD2 (5 bases each). Trimming left V 1 base short and J 2 bases short, with 18 bases between. The CDR3 consists of 18 residues. Germline V CDR1 and CDR2: SGHDN, FVKESK. CDR3 sequence: CASSQVLGTPSPYNEQFF. The CDR3 DNA reads TGTGCCAGCAGCCAAGTTTTAGGGACCCCCAGTCCCTACAATGAGCAGTTCTTC.

The gene calls are TRBV5-1 and TRBJ1-1; tentatively, D is TRBD1 (6 bases). CDR3 length: 15 amino acids. Germline V lookup: CDR1 SGHRS, CDR2 YFSETQ. Trimming took off 1 base at V and 8 bases at J, with 18 bases between the two ends. CDR3 nucleotide sequence: TGCGCCAGCAGCTTGCAGGGGTGGGACCGGGAGGAAGCTTTCTTT. It codes for CASSLQGWDREEAFF.

V is TRBV20-1 and J is TRBJ2-1, with 12 bases aligning to TRBD2. The CDR3 has 15 amino acids. CDR1 is DFQATT, CDR2 SNEGSKA, per germline (reference sequence). V gave up 5 bases and J gave up 3 bases; unmatched junction bases: 5. The CDR3 coding sequence is TGCAGTGCTCTTTCTAGCGGGAGGGTCTACAATGAGCAGTTCTTC. Protein: CSALSSGRVYNEQFF.

This clonotype was detected once. No DNA is shown, since the ends of the CDR3 on it are uncertain; the CDR3 is the one TCRdb lists. The CDR3 reads CAWGVGTVTGEMFF. This chain connects TRBV30 to TRBJ2-2; TRBD1, as called in the table, went unchecked against the DNA. The CDR3 has 14 amino acids, counting both end residues. Germline loops: CDR1 GTSNPN, CDR2 SVGIG (reference sequence).

The chain has TRBV5-1 and TRBJ2-6; D may be TRBD1 (6 bases). Trimming pared 4 bases from V and 2 bases from J, leaving 16 bases between. The CDR3 is 17 residues long. Germline V gives CDR1 SGHRS, CDR2 YFSETQ. DNA of the CDR3: TGCGCCAGCAGCCAGGGGACCTTCATGACTGGGGCCAACGTCCTGACTTTC. Translation gives CASSQGTFMTGANVLTF.

The V gene is TRBV15, the J gene TRBJ2-7; D gene unclear. The CDR3 covers 12 residues. Trimming removed 5 bases at V and 2 bases at J, with 7 bases between. CDR1 and CDR2 from the germline V gene are LNHNV and YYDKDF (reference sequence). The chain's CDR3 is CATSWGTYEQYF. DNA of the CDR3: TGTGCCACCAGCTGGGGTACCTACGAGCAGTACTTC.

This clonotype was found many times. The chain has TRBV5-1 and TRBJ2-7; 10 bases align to TRBD1. The CDR3 is 12 amino acids. V dropped 3 bases and J dropped 12; count of bases not matched to a gene: 6. Germline V gives CDR1 SGHRS, CDR2 YFSETQ. CDR3 DNA: TGCGCCAGCAGCTCGGACAGGGGGAATCGGTACTTC. This translates into CASSSDRGNRYF.

This clonotype showed up just a few times. The V and J genes are TRBV7-8 and TRBJ2-7; TRBD1 matches at 9 bases. V was pared by 2 bases and J by 4 bases, with 12 bases of the junction left unmatched. Per germline, CDR1 SGHVS and CDR2 FQNEAQ. The length of the CDR3 is 17 residues. CDR3 DNA sequence: TGTGCCAGCAGCTTACAGACAGGGGGAAATGTCCCGTACGAGCAGTACTTC. It yields the protein CASSLQTGGNVPYEQYF.